This passage covers 14 T cell receptor beta chains from one sample sequenced in a study of blood T cell repertoires in COVID-19. Sequencing used immunoSEQ multiplex PCR; TCRdb keeps in-frame clones, though not all of them. The sample yields approximately 220,000 clones, 85% to 90% seen once. Specimen: peripheral blood. All receptors come from a man between 60 and 70 years old who had recovered from COVID-19.

The rearrangement uses TRBV30 and TRBJ2-6; 7 bases agree with TRBD1. Trimming cost V 8 bases and J 0 bases; bases outside gene matches: 10. Germline values: CDR1 GTSNPN, CDR2 SVGIG (reference sequence). This CDR3 comprises 16 residues. CDR3 nucleotide sequence: TGTGCCGTGCGAGGGGGCACCAGCTCTGGGGCCAACGTCCTGACTTTC. It encodes CAVRGGTSSGANVLTF.

The J gene is TRBJ2-1, the V gene TRBV27; 13 positions match TRBD2. The CDR3 totals 18 residues. Germline CDR1 MNHEY, CDR2 SMNVEV (reference sequence). Germline trimming cut 5 bases from V and 1 base from J; bases unmatched to any gene: 8. The CDR3 region has the DNA TGTGCCAGCAGTCCCGGACTAGCGGGAGCCCCTTCCTACAATGAGCAGTTCTTC. It encodes CASSPGLAGAPSYNEQFF.

The genes are TRBV28 and TRBJ1-5; D ambiguous. Germline CDR1 reads MDHEN; CDR2 reads SYDVKM. The CDR3 has 16 residues. Trimming cost V 7 bases and J 0 bases, with 16 bases left between them. CDR3 sequence: CASTLRPGNSNQPQHF. CDR3 DNA: TGTGCCAGCACCCTACGGCCGGGGAATAGCAATCAGCCCCAGCATTTT.

The V gene is TRBV7-2, the J gene TRBJ2-5; a weak D match, TRBD2 (5 bases). The germline CDR1 and CDR2 sequences are SGHTA and FQGNSA. V was clipped by 4 bases and J by 6 bases, with 15 bases between them. This CDR3 region has 14 residues. DNA of the CDR3: TGTGCCAGCAGCTCCGGTGGTGAGCGGAAGACCCAGTACTTC. Translation: CASSSGGERKTQYF.

This chain joins TRBV3-1 (or the pseudogene TRBV3-2) and TRBJ2-7, with D possibly matching TRBD2 (5 bases). The CDR3 length is 14 residues. The V and J ends lost 1 base and 7 bases respectively, with 14 bases between them. Looked up from germline, CDR1 is LGHDT and CDR2 is YNNKEL (reference sequence). The CDR3 DNA is TGTGCCAGCAGCCAAGCCGGGGTGGTGTGGGAGCAGTACTTC. It specifies CASSQAGVVWEQYF.

This clone was detected only once. The V call is TRBV9, the J call TRBJ1-4, with D tentatively TRBD1 (5 bases). V shed 2 bases and J shed 1 base, with 9 bases lying between them. The CDR3 has 15 residues. Germline CDR1 and CDR2: SGDLS and YYNGEE. CDR3: CASSVSDRTNEKLFF. Written as DNA, the CDR3 is TGTGCCAGCAGCGTGTCCGACAGAACTAATGAAAAACTGTTTTTT. Full variable domain (remainder filled in from reference TRBV9 and TRBJ1-4): DSGVTQTPKHLITATGQRVTLRCSPRSGDLSVYWYQQSLDQGLQFLIQYYNGEERAKGNILERFSAQQFPDLHSELNLSSLELGDSALYFCASSVSDRTNEKLFFGSGTQLSVL.

The chain carries TRBV5-1 and TRBJ2-1, with a tentative D call TRBD1 (5 bases). With 4 bases removed from V and 0 bases from J, the gap between germline ends came to 11 bases. The CDR3 has 15 residues. CDR1 and CDR2 from the germline V gene are SGHRS and YFSETQ. CDR3 DNA sequence: TGCGCCAGCAGCGATCAGGGAAGCTCCTACAATGAGCAGTTCTTC. It yields the protein CASSDQGSSYNEQFF.

This clone was counted ten times or more. The J gene is TRBJ1-2, the V gene TRBV18, with D maybe TRBD1 (6 bases). The CDR3 length is 13 residues. Germline CDR1 is KGHSH and CDR2 is LQKENI. V gave up 3 bases and J gave up 4 bases, with 9 bases separating them. CDR3 protein: CASSPDSAYGYTF. CDR3 DNA: TGTGCCAGCTCACCGGACAGTGCCTATGGCTACACCTTC. The whole variable domain, filled in from reference TRBV18 and TRBJ1-2, reads NAGVMQNPRHLVRRRGQEARLRCSPMKGHSHVYWYRQLPEEGLKFMVYLQKENIIDESGMPKERFSAEFPKEGPSILRIQQVVRGDSAAYFCASSPDSAYGYTFGSGTRLTVV.

The chain joins TRBV30 to TRBJ1-3; 7 positions agree with TRBD1. CDR1 GTSNPN and CDR2 SVGIG come from the germline V gene (reference sequence). The CDR3 extends over 14 amino acids. J lost 2 bases, V lost 7 bases, and 8 bases had no gene match. The CDR3, as DNA: TGTGCCTTGGGACAGACTCACACTGGAAACACCATATATTTT. The encoded protein is CALGQTHTGNTIYF.

The chain couples TRBV28 to TRBJ1-1; TRBD1 aligns across 9 bases. Germline CDR1 reads MDHEN; CDR2 reads SYDVKM. CDR3 size: 14 residues. The junction had 7 bases not matched to a gene; V was cut back by 6 bases and J by 5 bases. The CDR3 reads CASSYTGGRTEAFF. The CDR3 nucleotides read TGTGCCAGCAGCTACACAGGGGGCAGGACTGAAGCTTTCTTT.

The chain combines TRBV19 with TRBJ1-4; no definite D call. V was trimmed by 5 bases and J by 0 bases, leaving 10 bases between them. This CDR3 spans 15 amino acids. The germline gives CDR1 LNHDA, CDR2 SQIVND (reference sequence). This CDR3 is CASSRRSATNEKLFF. Written as DNA, the CDR3 is TGTGCCAGTAGTCGGAGATCAGCAACTAATGAAAAACTGTTTTTT.

The rearrangement links TRBV7-2 to TRBJ1-2, with D unresolved. Germline V gene lookup returns CDR1 SGHTA and CDR2 FQGNSA. The V gene lost 2 bases and the J gene lost 7 bases, with 5 bases spanning the gap. This CDR3 has 11 residues. The CDR3 bases are TGTGCCAGCAGCTTATCGGGTGGCTACACCTTC. It is translated as CASSLSGGYTF.

This sequence joins TRBV19 and TRBJ1-2, with TRBD1 matching over 7 bases. The V gene end was trimmed by 10 bases and the J gene end by 6 bases; junction bases not matched to a gene: 11. The CDR3 is 13 residues long. Germline-derived CDR1 and CDR2 are LNHDA and SQIVND (reference sequence). The CDR3 spells CAITTGDLNGYTF. CDR3 coding DNA: TGTGCCATCACCACAGGGGACTTAAATGGCTACACCTTC.

The V call is TRBV29-1, the J call TRBJ2-5; 9 nucleotides line up with TRBD1. This CDR3 is built from 14 residues. The V and J ends lost 7 bases and 5 bases, in that order; junction bases with no gene match: 11. Per the germline V gene, CDR1 is SQVTM and CDR2 is ANQGSEA. The CDR3 DNA follows: TGCAGCGCGGCGGAACAGGGGGCTGGCGAGACCCAGTACTTC. Its protein is CSAAEQGAGETQYF.